This T cell receptor beta chain was found in a study of blood T cell repertoires in COVID-19. Study at large: Acute-phase and convalescent COVID-19 samples originated in the United States, Italy and Spain. In each case, the material was cDNA or gDNA derived from T cells, B-cell-depleted T cells, or PBMCs.

Patients of the Seattle cohort, enrolled during active infection, were followed longitudinally. Original methodology: Estimation of nucleated cell counts relied on the amplification of reference gene primers. Assay used: immunoSEQ multiplex PCR; TCRdb lists only in-frame clones, some missing. V, J and clone size reflect that table, while D and trimming were determined from the DNA. The sample records just over 350,000 clones, 86% being singletons. The CDR3 length is 14 residues. In germline, CDR1 is MNHEY, CDR2 SVGEGT. The trim removed 5 bases at V and 4 bases at J, leaving 4 bases unmatched. The clonotype originates from a woman aged 60-70 years with COVID-19, enrolled during active disease. This chain connects TRBV6-2 or TRBV6-3 to TRBJ1-4; 7 nucleotides match TRBD1. The source material was peripheral blood. CDR3 in amino acids: CASSTTGNNEKLFF. As DNA, the CDR3 is TGTGCCAGCAGTACGACAGGGAATAATGAAAAACTGTTTTTT.